One sample yielded the 19 T cell receptor beta chains listed below, sequenced in a study of breast tumors, draining lymph nodes, adjacent tissues. The lymph nodes were axillary draining lymph nodes from breast cancer patients. MiXCR was run by TCRdb on the multiplex PCR reads, yielding one entry per CDR3 protein. In the table there are about 230,000 distinct CDR3 sequences, about 30% of which are singletons. Sequenced: axillary lymph node tissue. Every receptor here comes from a female donor with breast cancer. Some clones in this sample may be carry-over from other donors' samples.

This clonotype was detected ten times or more. The rearrangement joins TRBV4-1 to TRBJ2-2; D tentatively fits TRBD1 or TRBD2 (5 bases each). V gave up 4 bases and J gave up 0 bases, with 15 bases separating them. Looked up from germline, CDR1 is MGHRA and CDR2 is YSYEKL. The CDR3 contains 17 residues. The CDR3 sequence is CASSRTGASANTGELFF. Written as DNA, the CDR3 is TGCGCCAGCAGCCGGACCGGGGCCTCCGCGAACACCGGGGAGCTGTTTTTT.

Worth noting for this clonotype: Mismatch with germline at one junction end may stem from a read error. The chain combines TRBV4-3 with TRBJ2-3; 12 bases match TRBD1. The CDR3 loop spans 16 amino acids. Germline V CDR1 and CDR2: LGHNA, YSLEER. Written as DNA, the CDR3 is TGCGCCAGCAGTCAAGCGCGGGACAGGGGGCGAAATACGCAGTATTTT. Translating gives CASSQARDRGRNTQYF.

Many counts were recorded for this clonotype. Since a much larger clone is just one base distant, this may be a read error. The V call is TRBV6-1, the J call TRBJ2-1; 11 bases align to TRBD2. CDR3 length: 17 amino acids. With V trimmed by 5 bases and J by 7 bases, 13 bases remained unmatched. From germline, CDR1 is MNHNS and CDR2 SASEGT. In DNA, the CDR3 is TGTGCCAGCAGTCAATCGATAGCGGGAGGGACTGTAAATGAGCAGTTCTTC. It specifies CASSQSIAGGTVNEQFF.

This clonotype was recorded at least ten times. The chain has TRBV7-8 and TRBJ2-7; the D is unclear. The germline gives CDR1 SGHVS, CDR2 FQNEAQ. Between the trimmed V and J ends, which lost 3 bases and 4 bases, there was a span of 10 bases. The CDR3 runs 13 residues. Here the CDR3 DNA reads TGTGCCAGCAGCTTCCTTGACTTTTACGAGCAGTACTTC. Residues: CASSFLDFYEQYF. Drawing the rest from reference TRBV7-8 and TRBJ2-7, the complete variable domain is GAGVSQSPRYKVAKRGQDVALRCDPISGHVSLFWYQQALGQGPEFLTYFQNEAQLDKSGLPSDRFFAERPEGSVSTLKIQRTQQEDSAVYLCASSFLDFYEQYFGPGTRLTVT.

This clonotype was detected ten times or more. The chain employs TRBV5-1 and TRBJ2-1; 8 nucleotides align to TRBD2. The CDR3 runs to 15 residues. V shed 0 bases and J 5 bases; nucleotides not matched to a gene: 4. The germline gives CDR1 SGHRS, CDR2 YFSETQ. The DNA for the CDR3 is TGCGCCAGCAGCTTGGTAGCGGGACTAAACAATGAGCAGTTCTTC. This sequence encodes CASSLVAGLNNEQFF.

This clonotype was detected many times. The chain uses TRBV20-1 and TRBJ1-2, with 8 bases lining up with TRBD1. The CDR3 is 15 residues long. V trimming: 2 bases; J trimming: 4 bases; junction bases outside the gene matches: 9. From germline, CDR1 is DFQATT and CDR2 SNEGSKA (reference sequence). In DNA form, the CDR3 reads TGCAGTGCTAGATCAGACAGGGGAGGTGGCTATGGCTACACCTTC. Protein: CSARSDRGGGYGYTF.

The sample holds many counts of this clonotype. V and J are TRBV18 and TRBJ1-2; D ambiguous. The CDR3 covers 13 residues. Germline values: CDR1 KGHSH, CDR2 LQKENI. V lost 3 bases and J lost 1, with 6 bases in between. The CDR3 DNA reads as TGTGCCAGCTCACCCAGAGATAACTATGGCTACACCTTC. Amino acid sequence: CASSPRDNYGYTF.

This clonotype was seen many times. J is TRBJ1-2 and V is TRBV19; D ambiguous. This CDR3 has 14 amino acids. Germline-derived CDR1 and CDR2 are LNHDA and SQIVND (reference sequence). The V end lost 4 bases, the J end lost 4 bases, and 13 bases lay between the germline ends. CDR3 DNA sequence: TGTGCCAGTAGTACTCCCTCTGAGATCTATGGCTACACCTTC. Protein: CASSTPSEIYGYTF.

This clonotype was observed a handful of times. The chain carries TRBV12-3 or TRBV12-4 and TRBJ2-2; perhaps TRBD2 as D (7 bases). The V end was cut by 3 bases, the J end by 4 bases, with 15 bases between. The CDR3 has 16 amino acids. The CDR3 reads CASSFSVGGGTGELFF. In nucleotides, the CDR3 is TGTGCCAGCAGTTTCTCGGTGGGAGGGGGCACCGGGGAGCTGTTTTTT.

This clonotype has at least ten counts. A single base separates this from a much larger clone, so it may be a read error. This chain connects TRBV20-1 to TRBJ1-2; possibly TRBD1 for D (6 bases). Trimming stripped 1 base from V and 4 bases from J, with 16 bases between. The CDR3 contains 15 residues. Looked up from germline, CDR1 is DFQATT and CDR2 is SNEGSKA (reference sequence). The CDR3 nucleotides are TGCAGTGCTAGAGGACAGGCAGAGGCTACCTATGGCTACACCTTC. It yields the protein CSARGQAEATYGYTF.

This clonotype came up a few times. This may arise from a read error, as a much more abundant clone is one base away. The DNA of the CDR3 is TGCAGTGCCCCCCCAGGTGGTCTCAACTCTGGCTACACCTTC. Its translation: CSAPPGGLNSGYTF. V is TRBV20-1 and J is TRBJ1-2; D is undetermined. This CDR3 spans 14 amino acids. Germline CDR1 DFQATT, CDR2 SNEGSKA (reference sequence).

At least ten counts were recorded for this clonotype. The chain recombines TRBV20-1 with TRBJ2-1; D may be TRBD1 or TRBD2 (5 bases each). The CDR3 spans 11 residues. CDR1 DFQATT and CDR2 SNEGSKA come from the germline V gene (reference sequence). V dropped 7 bases and J dropped 6 bases, with 10 bases sitting between them. The CDR3 loop is CSGGRANEQFF. CDR3 DNA: TGCAGTGGGGGACGGGCCAATGAGCAGTTCTTC.

Many counts were recorded for this clonotype. V gene TRBV4-2 combines with J gene TRBJ2-3, with D possibly TRBD2 on 7 matching bases. The germline V gene has CDR1 LGHNA and CDR2 YNFKEQ. The CDR3 spans 16 residues. V dropped 5 bases and J dropped 4 bases, with 19 bases sitting between them. The CDR3 DNA is TGTGCCAGCAGCGCGGGGGCCCCTAGTTTCGCAGATACGCAGTATTTT. Residues: CASSAGAPSFADTQYF.

This clonotype was picked up one time. One end of the junction varies from germline; a read error may be responsible. The chain employs TRBV7-9 and TRBJ1-2; TRBD1 matches at 9 bases. The CDR3 length is 15 residues. Germline CDR1 reads SEHNR; CDR2 reads FQNEAQ (reference sequence). The CDR3 loop is CASSLGPTGGYGYSF. DNA for the CDR3: TGTGCCAGCAGCTTAGGGCCGACAGGGGGGTATGGCTACTCATTC.

With regard to this clonotype: This may arise from a read error, as a much more abundant clone is one base away. V is TRBV7-9 and J is TRBJ2-2, with TRBD2 matching over 13 bases. Germline CDR1 SEHNR, CDR2 FQNEAQ (reference sequence). The CDR3 covers 15 residues. CDR3 sequence (DNA): TGTGCCAGCAGCAAGACTAGCGGGAGGTTCGGGGAGCTGCTTTTT. It translates to CASSKTSGRFGELLF.

This clonotype has at least ten counts. V usage is TRBV28 and J usage is TRBJ1-3; D is ambiguous. The V end was cut by 6 bases, the J end by 2 bases, with 14 bases between. The CDR3 is made up of 15 amino acids. Germline loops: CDR1 MDHEN, CDR2 SYDVKM. CDR3 bases: TGTGCCAGCAGCCGCCTTAGAAGGGCTGGAAACACCATATATTTT. Its translation: CASSRLRRAGNTIYF.

This clonotype showed up just a few times. A much larger clonotype is one base distant, so this may be a read error. The chain joins TRBV11-3 to TRBJ2-3, with 7 bases aligning to TRBD2. V trimming: 3 bases; J trimming: 6 bases; junction bases outside the gene matches: 9. Germline CDR1 and CDR2: SGHNT and YENEEA. The CDR3 is 15 amino acids. The CDR3 DNA reads as TGTGCCAGCAGCTTTCGGGCGGGAGCAAGTGATACGCAGTATTTT. The encoded protein is CASSFRAGASDTQYF.

As to this clonotype: Since no conserved phenylalanine or tryptophan closes the CDR3, a read error is the likely cause. This chain joins TRBV5-4 and TRBJ2-3; D remains unclear. V was shortened by 0 bases and J by 2 bases, with 16 bases between the two germline ends. Looked up from germline, CDR1 is SGHNT and CDR2 is YYREEE (reference sequence). The CDR3 is 17 amino acids. DNA of the CDR3: TGTGCCAGCAGCTTGGACTCTTTTGGCTCATACACAGATACGCAGTATCTT. Residues: CASSLDSFGSYTDTQYL.

This clonotype has at least ten counts. The V gene is TRBV7-9, the J gene TRBJ2-7; TRBD2 is a possible D gene (5 bases). Germline-derived CDR1 and CDR2 are SEHNR and FQNEAQ (reference sequence). CDR3 size: 14 residues. V lost 5 bases and J lost 3, with 14 bases in between. This CDR3 is CASSSGEDGYEQYF. CDR3 DNA sequence: TGTGCCAGCAGCAGCGGTGAAGACGGCTACGAGCAGTACTTC.